The clone carrying this T cell receptor (beta chain) came up a few times. In the authors' workflow: Counts of nucleated cells, estimated from reference gene primer amplification, were obtained. Here immunoSEQ multiplex PCR was the method, and the copy in TCRdb shows in-frame clones only, minus some. That table is the source of V, J and clone size, and D and trimming were worked out from the DNA. The sample yields over 40,000 clones, approximately 92% seen once. This sample is part of a study of blood T cell repertoires in COVID-19. Study at large: Samples came from the United States, Italy and Spain, spanning acute and convalescent COVID-19. Nucleic acid was either cDNA or gDNA, and it came from T cells, B-cell-depleted T cells, or PBMCs.

Trimming cost V 4 bases and J 2 bases; bases outside gene matches: 4. Germline V gene sequence: CDR1 SNHLY, CDR2 FYNNEI. The CDR3 spans 14 residues. This TCR came from a human donor in a cohort sampled during active COVID-19. The specimen was peripheral blood. The chain has TRBV2 and TRBJ2-7; TRBD1 matches 8 bases. The CDR3 protein is CASSGGRGPYEQYF. The CDR3 DNA sequence: TGTGCCAGCAGTGGGGGCAGGGGGCCCTACGAGCAGTACTTC.